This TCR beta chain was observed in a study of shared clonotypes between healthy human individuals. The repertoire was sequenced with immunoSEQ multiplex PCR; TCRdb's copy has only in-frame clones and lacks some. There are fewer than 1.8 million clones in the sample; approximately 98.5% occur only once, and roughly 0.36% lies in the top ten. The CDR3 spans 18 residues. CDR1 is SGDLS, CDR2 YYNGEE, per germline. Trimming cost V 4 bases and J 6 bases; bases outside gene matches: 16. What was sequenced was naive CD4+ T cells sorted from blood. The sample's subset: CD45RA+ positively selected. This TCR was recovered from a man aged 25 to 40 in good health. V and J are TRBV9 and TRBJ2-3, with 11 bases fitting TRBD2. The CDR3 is CASSPGLAGDTRMDTQYF. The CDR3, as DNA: TGTGCCAGCAGCCCTGGACTAGCGGGTGACACTAGGATGGATACGCAGTATTTT.